The source of this T cell receptor beta chain is a study of blood T cells in healthy people across ages. Study results and limitations: Among long-lived donors, naive CD4+ cells were more numerous and diversity higher than in aged donors.

As regards this clonotype: As yet, its antigen is unknown.

V was trimmed by 5 bases and J by 11 bases, leaving 25 bases between them. The CDR3 covers 16 residues. Primed by a sample-barcoded 5' primer and a J-beta primer mix, a second PCR proceeded for 7 to 11 cycles. The authors tagged each cDNA molecule using a template-switch adaptor with 12 random nucleotides. From the 5' RACE reads, TCRdb called clonotypes with MiXCR, one entry per CDR3 protein. The sample holds about 670,000 distinct CDR3 sequences, 40% to 45% seen once. The rearrangement uses TRBV12-3 or TRBV12-4 and TRBJ2-1; D is perhaps TRBD2 (7 bases). The sequenced sample was blood. The TCR comes from an elderly man in good health. The CDR3 loop is CASSRVGSSGGGKQFF. CDR3 bases: TGTGCCAGCAGTAGAGTCGGGTCTAGCGGAGGGGGGAAGCAGTTCTTC.